The rows below give T cell receptor beta chains drawn from one sample of a study of memory CD4+ T cells and cytomegalovirus serostatus. Data came from immunoSEQ multiplex PCR; TCRdb stores just in-frame clones and leaves some out. The sample has 55,000 to 75,000 clones, roughly four fifths seen once. The sequencing sample was made of memory CD4+ T cells from blood. Source of these receptors: an adult in good health and CMV-seronegative. Each CDR3 is given with its conserved first and last residue. A D gene is named only where the DNA matches it firmly. Not every row has a clone size; where given, it reads once, few, many or a size class.

>TRBD1|TRBV29-1|.|TRBJ1-1
CSTRQGANTEAFF
TGCAGCACCAGACAGGGGGCGAACACTGAAGCTTTCTTT
>TRBD2|TRBV7-8|few|TRBJ2-7
CASSPRLAGVSYEQYF
TGTGCCAGCAGCCCCCGTCTAGCGGGGGTCTCCTACGAGCAGTACTTC
>.|TRBV6-1|.|TRBJ1-3
CASREGDVSSGNTIYF
TGTGCCAGCAGGGAAGGAGATGTCAGCTCTGGAAACACCATATATTTT
>.|TRBV25-1|.|TRBJ2-1
CASRALRDEQFF
TGTGCCAGCAGGGCACTACGGGATGAGCAGTTCTTC
>.|TRBV12-5|.|TRBJ2-3
CASGLVLGEADTQYF
TGTGCTAGTGGTTTGGTACTTGGGGAGGCAGATACGCAGTATTTT
>TRBD1|TRBV18|.|TRBJ2-4
CASSPRDRAPVAKNIQYF
TGTGCCAGCTCACCACGGGACAGGGCACCTGTAGCCAAAAACATTCAGTACTTC
>TRBD2|TRBV18|.|TRBJ2-3
CASSPPFREGSSTDTQYF
TGTGCCAGCTCACCACCTTTCCGGGAGGGATCTAGCACAGATACGCAGTATTTT
>TRBD2|TRBV18|.|TRBJ2-7
CASSPPGLAGGSSYEQYF
TGTGCCAGCTCACCACCGGGACTAGCGGGAGGATCGTCCTACGAGCAGTACTTC
>TRBD1|TRBV6-5|.|TRBJ1-3
CASSTQGSGNTIYF
TGTGCCAGCAGTACACAGGGGAGCGGAAACACCATATATTTT
>.|TRBV28|.|TRBJ1-3
CASSSTPHSGNTIYF
TGTGCCAGCAGCTCGACACCTCACTCTGGAAACACCATATATTTT
>TRBD1|TRBV6-5|.|TRBJ1-2
CASNPTGTGTYGYTF
TGTGCCAGCAACCCAACCGGGACAGGCACCTATGGCTACACCTTC
>TRBD1|TRBV29-1|.|TRBJ2-5
CSVEGDRGGEETQYF
TGCAGCGTTGAGGGCGACAGGGGTGGGGAAGAGACCCAGTACTTC
>.|TRBV19|.|TRBJ1-1
CASIGRALNTEAFF
TGTGCCAGTATTGGCAGGGCCTTGAACACTGAAGCTTTCTTT
>.|TRBV28|.|TRBJ2-7
CASGPGTYEQYF
TGTGCCAGCGGCCCGGGCACCTACGAGCAGTACTTC
>.|TRBV6-5|.|TRBJ1-2
CASGTNENYGYTF
TGTGCCAGTGGGACAAACGAGAACTATGGCTACACCTTC
>TRBD2|TRBV9|.|TRBJ2-3
CASSRIALADLGTDTQYF
TGTGCCAGCAGCCGAATTGCGCTAGCGGACCTAGGGACAGATACGCAGTATTTT
>TRBD2|TRBV30|.|TRBJ2-5
CAWSVGLAGGTTQYF
TGTGCCTGGAGTGTAGGGCTAGCGGGAGGGACGACCCAGTACTTC
>.|TRBV29-1|.|TRBJ1-2
CSSYAAGGRNYGYTF
TGCAGCTCGTACGCTGCGGGGGGGCGGAATTATGGCTACACCTTC
>.|TRBV28|.|TRBJ2-7
CASSSLGQGRGSEQYF
TGTGCCAGCAGTTCCCTCGGGCAGGGAAGGGGGAGCGAGCAGTACTTC
>.|TRBV30|.|TRBJ1-3
CAARGGAGNTIYF
TGTGCCGCACGGGGGGGAGCTGGAAACACCATATATTTT
>.|TRBV23-1|once|TRBJ2-1
CASSPEREVETSYNEQFF
TGCGCCAGCAGTCCAGAAAGGGAGGTAGAAACTTCCTACAATGAGCAGTTCTTC
>.|TRBV5-5|.|TRBJ2-2
CASSFSPGRTSGELFF
TGTGCCAGCAGCTTCTCACCGGGCCGAACATCCGGGGAGCTGTTTTTT
>.|TRBV2|few|TRBJ1-1
CASSERVNTEAFF
TGTGCCAGCAGTGAAAGGGTGAACACTGAAGCTTTCTTT
>.|TRBV6-1|.|TRBJ1-4
CASTGRVNEKLFF
TGTGCCAGCACCGGACGGGTGAATGAAAAACTGTTTTTT
>.|TRBV30|.|TRBJ2-2
CAWSRDTSTGELFF
TGTGCCTGGAGTAGGGACACCTCCACCGGGGAGCTGTTTTTT
>.|TRBV4-1|.|TRBJ1-1
CASSQEGSVTRNTEAFF
TGCGCCAGCAGCCAAGAGGGGTCGGTCACTAGAAACACTGAAGCTTTCTTT
>.|TRBV28|.|TRBJ1-3
CASTGGTGGNTIYF
TGTGCCAGCACGGGCGGGACTGGAGGAAACACCATATATTTT
>.|TRBV27|.|TRBJ2-7
CASSSPGHSSYEQYF
TGTGCCAGCAGTTCCCCGGGCCATAGCTCCTACGAGCAGTACTTC
>.|TRBV6-5|.|TRBJ1-1
CASSYAAGAIVTEAFF
TGTGCCAGCAGTTACGCGGCAGGGGCGATAGTAACTGAAGCTTTCTTT
>.|TRBV5-3|.|TRBJ2-7
CARSLAGPGDEQYF
TGTGCCAGAAGCTTGGCCGGACCCGGGGACGAGCAGTACTTC
>.|TRBV6-5|.|TRBJ1-1
CASSYSAGSYTEAFF
TGTGCCAGCAGTTACTCGGCTGGGTCGTACACTGAAGCTTTCTTT
>.|TRBV5-5|.|TRBJ2-7
CASSLGLDSLNF
TGTGCCAGCAGCTTGGGGTTGGACAGCTTGAACTTC
>.|TRBV10-1|.|TRBJ1-4
CASSEDSNEKLFF
TGCGCCAGCAGCGAAGACAGTAATGAAAAACTGTTTTTT
>.|TRBV28|once|TRBJ1-2
CASSNPQSGYTF
TGTGCCAGCAGTAATCCTCAGAGTGGCTACACCTTC
>.|TRBV11-2|few|TRBJ2-5
CASSLSSGPVQETQYF
TGTGCCAGCAGCCTATCTTCAGGGCCGGTACAAGAGACCCAGTACTTC
>TRBD1|TRBV2|.|TRBJ1-5
CASRARTGENQPQHF
TGTGCCAGCAGGGCCAGGACAGGTGAGAATCAGCCCCAGCATTTT
>.|TRBV27|.|TRBJ2-5
CASSLQGPATQYF
TGTGCCAGCAGTTTACAGGGCCCCGCGACCCAGTACTTC
>TRBD2|TRBV4-1|.|TRBJ2-1
CASSRTSGRLTGNEQFF
TGCGCCAGCAGCCGCACTAGCGGGAGGCTCACGGGCAATGAGCAGTTCTTC
>.|TRBV19|few|TRBJ1-5
CASSTDGQYSNQPQHF
TGTGCCAGTAGCACGGACGGACAATATAGCAATCAGCCCCAGCATTTT
>.|TRBV15|.|TRBJ1-5
CATSAQQGMSQPQHF
TGTGCCACCAGCGCCCAACAGGGAATGAGTCAGCCCCAGCATTTT
>TRBD1|TRBV7-3|.|TRBJ1-2
CASSLRGDSRYGYTF
TGTGCCAGCAGCCTAAGGGGGGACAGTCGCTATGGCTACACCTTC
>TRBD1|TRBV2|.|TRBJ1-2
CASSVGTGPYGYTF
TGTGCCAGCAGTGTGGGGACAGGGCCCTATGGCTACACCTTC
>.|TRBV9|.|TRBJ1-2
CASSVASGVRYTF
TGTGCCAGCAGCGTAGCGTCAGGGGTGAGGTACACCTTC
>.|TRBV19|.|TRBJ2-5
CASSRAYQETQYF
TGTGCCAGTAGTAGGGCGTACCAAGAGACCCAGTACTTC
>.|TRBV29-1|.|TRBJ2-1
CSVVKVNEQFF
TGCAGCGTTGTAAAAGTCAATGAGCAGTTCTTC
>.|TRBV19|medium-sized|TRBJ1-5
CASSNPQGTSNQPQHF
TGTGCCAGTAGTAATCCGCAGGGGACTAGCAATCAGCCCCAGCATTTT